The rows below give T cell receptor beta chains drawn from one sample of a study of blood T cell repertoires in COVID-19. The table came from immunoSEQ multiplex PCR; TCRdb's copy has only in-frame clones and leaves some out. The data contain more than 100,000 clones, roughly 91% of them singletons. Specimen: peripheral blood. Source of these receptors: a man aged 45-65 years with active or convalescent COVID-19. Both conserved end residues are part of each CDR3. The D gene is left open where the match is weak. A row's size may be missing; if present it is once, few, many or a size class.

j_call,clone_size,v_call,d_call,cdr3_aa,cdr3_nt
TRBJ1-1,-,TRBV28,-,CASSLGIGGKAFF,TGTGCCAGCAGTTTAGGTATCGGGGGGAAAGCTTTCTTT
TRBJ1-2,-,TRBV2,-,CASSERQAANYGYTF,TGTGCCAGCAGTGAAAGGCAGGCCGCTAACTATGGCTACACCTTC
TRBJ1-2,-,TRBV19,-,CASSTYKEGLPTYDWFYGYTF,TGTGCCAGTAGTACATACAAGGAGGGGCTCCCAACCTACGACTGGTTCTATGGCTACACCTTC
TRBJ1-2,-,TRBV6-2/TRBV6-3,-,CASSLLGTRGAGRAPYYGYTF,TGTGCCAGCAGTTTACTCGGAACCCGTGGTGCCGGCAGGGCACCTTACTATGGCTACACCTTC
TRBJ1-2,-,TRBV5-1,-,CASSPPSTNYGYTF,TGCGCCAGCAGCCCCCCCAGTACTAACTATGGCTACACCTTC
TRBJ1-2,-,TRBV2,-,CASSKSRVSEGYTF,TGTGCCAGCAGCAAGAGCAGGGTTTCGGAAGGCTACACCTTC
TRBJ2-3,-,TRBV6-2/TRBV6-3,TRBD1,CASSPRRQGAFGDTQYF,TGTGCCAGCAGCCCCCGGCGACAGGGGGCTTTCGGGGATACGCAGTATTTT
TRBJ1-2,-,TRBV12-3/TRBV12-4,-,CASSLLGGGGYTF,TGTGCCAGCAGTTTACTGGGAGGGGGTGGCTACACCTTC
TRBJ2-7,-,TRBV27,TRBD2,CASSSGRAGYEQYF,TGTGCCAGCAGTAGCGGGAGGGCCGGGTACGAGCAGTACTTC
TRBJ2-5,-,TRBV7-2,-,CASTSGQLGAQYF,TGTGCCAGCACCTCCGGACAGCTAGGGGCCCAGTACTTC
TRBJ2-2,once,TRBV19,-,CASSIRRTSNTGELFF,TGTGCCAGTAGTATACGTCGGACTTCGAACACCGGGGAGCTGTTTTTT
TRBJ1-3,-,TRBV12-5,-,CASGLVYRAGNTIYF,TGTGCTAGTGGTTTGGTTTACAGGGCTGGAAACACCATATATTTT
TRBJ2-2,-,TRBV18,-,CASSPQGTGELFF,TGTGCCAGCTCACCACAGGGGACCGGGGAGCTGTTTTTT
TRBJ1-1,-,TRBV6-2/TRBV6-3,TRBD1,CASSWGKDRENTEAFF,TGTGCCAGCAGTTGGGGAAAGGACAGGGAAAACACTGAAGCTTTCTTT